This T cell receptor beta chain was observed in a study of breast tumors, draining lymph nodes, adjacent tissues. V was pared by 3 bases and J by 8 bases, with 26 bases between. The CDR3 length is 18 residues. Breast cancer patients provided tissue from their axillary draining lymph nodes. TCRdb passed the multiplex PCR reads through MiXCR, listing each CDR3 protein once. In the table there are approximately 100,000 distinct CDR3 sequences, 21% of which are singletons. Study-level points and caveats: Findings are consistent with lymph node origin and intratumoral expansion of most tumor T cells. Compared with lymph nodes, tumors were less diverse; compared with nontumor tissue, more.

This clonotype was detected ten times or more. Its cognate antigen is unknown. Material: axillary lymph node tissue. The rearrangement joins TRBV12-3 or TRBV12-4 to TRBJ1-5; D perhaps matches TRBD1 (6 bases). This TCR came from a female donor with breast cancer. Some clones in this sample may be carry-over from other donors' samples. The CDR3 here is CASSFEAGLGGGEEPQHF. The CDR3 DNA reads as TGTGCCAGCAGTTTCGAAGCTGGGTTAGGGGGAGGTGAAGAGCCCCAGCATTTT.